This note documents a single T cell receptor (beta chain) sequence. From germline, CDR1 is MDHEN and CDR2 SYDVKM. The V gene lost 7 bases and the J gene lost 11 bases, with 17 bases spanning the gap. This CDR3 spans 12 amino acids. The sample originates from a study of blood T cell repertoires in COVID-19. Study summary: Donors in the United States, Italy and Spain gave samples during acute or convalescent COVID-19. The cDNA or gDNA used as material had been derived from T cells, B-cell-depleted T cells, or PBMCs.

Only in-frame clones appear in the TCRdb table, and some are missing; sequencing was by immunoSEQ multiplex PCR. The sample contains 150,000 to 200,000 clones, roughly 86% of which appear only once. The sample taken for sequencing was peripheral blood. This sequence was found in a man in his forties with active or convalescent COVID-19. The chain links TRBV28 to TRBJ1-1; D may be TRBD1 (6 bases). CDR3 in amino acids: CASTSGQFYAFF. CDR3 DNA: TGTGCCAGCACCTCAGGACAGTTCTATGCTTTCTTT.